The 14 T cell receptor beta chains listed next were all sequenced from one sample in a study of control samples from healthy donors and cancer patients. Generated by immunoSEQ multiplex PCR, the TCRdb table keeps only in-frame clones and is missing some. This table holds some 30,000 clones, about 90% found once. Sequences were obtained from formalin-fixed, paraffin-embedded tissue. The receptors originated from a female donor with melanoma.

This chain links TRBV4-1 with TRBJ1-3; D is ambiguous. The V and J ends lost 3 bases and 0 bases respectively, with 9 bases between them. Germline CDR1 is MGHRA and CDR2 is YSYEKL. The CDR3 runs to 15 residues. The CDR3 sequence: CASSHPTNSGNTIYF. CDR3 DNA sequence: TGCGCCAGCAGCCACCCGACAAACTCTGGAAACACCATATATTTT.

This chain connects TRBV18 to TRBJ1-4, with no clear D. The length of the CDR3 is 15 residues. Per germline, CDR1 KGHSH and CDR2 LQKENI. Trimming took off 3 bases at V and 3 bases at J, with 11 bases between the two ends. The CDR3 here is CASSPFRTANEKLFF. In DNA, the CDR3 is TGTGCCAGCTCACCGTTTAGAACAGCTAATGAAAAACTGTTTTTT.

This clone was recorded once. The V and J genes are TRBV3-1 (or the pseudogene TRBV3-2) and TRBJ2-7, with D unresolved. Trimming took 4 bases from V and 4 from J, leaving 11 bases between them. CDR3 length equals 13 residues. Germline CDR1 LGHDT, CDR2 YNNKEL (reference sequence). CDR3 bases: TGTGCCAGCAGCCCGGTTAAAGGGTACGAGCAGTACTTC. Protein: CASSPVKGYEQYF.

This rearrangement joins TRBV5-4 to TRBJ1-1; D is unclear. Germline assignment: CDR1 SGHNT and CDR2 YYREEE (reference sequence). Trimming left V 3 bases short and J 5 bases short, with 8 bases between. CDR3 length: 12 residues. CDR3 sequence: CASSSWGTEAFF. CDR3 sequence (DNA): TGTGCCAGCAGCTCCTGGGGTACTGAAGCTTTCTTT.

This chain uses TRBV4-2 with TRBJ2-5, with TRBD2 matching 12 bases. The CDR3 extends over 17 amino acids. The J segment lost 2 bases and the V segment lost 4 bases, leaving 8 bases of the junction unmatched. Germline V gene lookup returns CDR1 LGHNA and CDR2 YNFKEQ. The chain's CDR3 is CASSRLPGLAGQETQYF. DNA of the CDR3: TGTGCCAGCAGCCGCCTCCCCGGACTAGCGGGACAAGAGACCCAGTACTTC.

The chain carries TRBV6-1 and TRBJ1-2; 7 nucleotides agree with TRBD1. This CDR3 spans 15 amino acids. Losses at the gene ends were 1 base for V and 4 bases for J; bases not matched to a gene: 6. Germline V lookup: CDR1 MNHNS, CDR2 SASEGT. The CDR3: CASSEGPGQLYGYTF. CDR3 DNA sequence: TGTGCCAGCAGTGAAGGCCCGGGACAGCTCTATGGCTACACCTTC.

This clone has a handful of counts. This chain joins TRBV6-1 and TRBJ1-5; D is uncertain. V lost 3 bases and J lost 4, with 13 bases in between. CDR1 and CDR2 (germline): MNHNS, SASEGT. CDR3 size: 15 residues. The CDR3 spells CASSEIPVTNQPQHF. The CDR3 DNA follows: TGTGCCAGCAGTGAGATCCCAGTAACTAATCAGCCCCAGCATTTT.

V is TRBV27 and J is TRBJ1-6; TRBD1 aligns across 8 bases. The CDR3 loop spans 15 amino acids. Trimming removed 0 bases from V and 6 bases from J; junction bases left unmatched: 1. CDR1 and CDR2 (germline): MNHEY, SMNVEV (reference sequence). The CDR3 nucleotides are TGTGCCAGCAGTTTATCGGACAGGGCTAATTCACCCCTCCACTTT. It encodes CASSLSDRANSPLHF.

Written as DNA, the CDR3 is TGTGCCAGCAAAAGGAGACAGGGGTACACCGGGGAGCTGTTTTTT. This encodes CASKRRQGYTGELFF. The chain carries TRBV6-5 and TRBJ2-2; 8 nucleotides align to TRBD1. Germline V gene sequence: CDR1 MNHEY, CDR2 SVGAGI. The CDR3 sequence is 15 residues long. The trim removed 7 bases at V and 3 bases at J, leaving 7 bases unmatched.

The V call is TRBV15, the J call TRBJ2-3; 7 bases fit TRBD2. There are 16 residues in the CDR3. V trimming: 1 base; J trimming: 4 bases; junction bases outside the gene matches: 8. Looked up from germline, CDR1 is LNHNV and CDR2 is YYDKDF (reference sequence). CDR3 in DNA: TGTGCCACCAGCAGAGTGTGGGGCGGGAGCCCAGATACGCAGTATTTT. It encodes CATSRVWGGSPDTQYF.

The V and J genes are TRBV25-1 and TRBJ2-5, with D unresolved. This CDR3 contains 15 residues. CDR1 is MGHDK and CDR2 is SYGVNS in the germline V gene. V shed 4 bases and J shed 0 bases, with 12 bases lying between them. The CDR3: CASSAPRLYQETQYF. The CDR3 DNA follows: TGTGCCAGCAGTGCCCCGAGACTTTACCAAGAGACCCAGTACTTC.

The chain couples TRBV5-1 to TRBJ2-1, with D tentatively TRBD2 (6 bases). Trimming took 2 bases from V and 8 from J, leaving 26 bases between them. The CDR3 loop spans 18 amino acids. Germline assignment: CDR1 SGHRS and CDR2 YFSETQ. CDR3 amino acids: CASSFAVFGGEVGDEQFF. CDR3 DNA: TGCGCCAGCAGCTTCGCCGTATTTGGCGGGGAGGTTGGCGATGAGCAGTTCTTC.

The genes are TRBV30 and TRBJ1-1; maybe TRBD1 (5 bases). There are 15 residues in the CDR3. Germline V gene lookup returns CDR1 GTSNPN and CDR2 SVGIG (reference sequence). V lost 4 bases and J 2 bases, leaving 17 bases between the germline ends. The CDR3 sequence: CAWKGGGGLNTEAFF. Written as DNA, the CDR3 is TGTGCCTGGAAGGGTGGTGGGGGTCTAAACACTGAAGCTTTCTTT.

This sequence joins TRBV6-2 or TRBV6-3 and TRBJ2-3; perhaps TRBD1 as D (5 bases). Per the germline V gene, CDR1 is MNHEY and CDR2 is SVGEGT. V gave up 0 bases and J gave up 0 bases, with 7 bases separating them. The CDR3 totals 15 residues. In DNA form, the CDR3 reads TGTGCCAGCAGTTACTCGCCAGGGAGCACAGATACGCAGTATTTT. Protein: CASSYSPGSTDTQYF.